This T cell receptor (beta chain) was documented in a study of CD4+ T cells in melanoma. To note about this clone: Its antigen is not identified.

Trimming shortened V by 3 bases and J by 3 bases, and 8 bases separated the two germline ends. Germline V lookup: CDR1 MNHNS, CDR2 SASEGT. The CDR3 totals 13 residues. Overall study results and limits: Diverse differentiation states were reported for melanoma neoantigen-specific CD4+ T cells. A reported correlation linked neoantigen-specific CD4+ T cells to CD8+, macrophage and B cell function.

The protocol was immunoSEQ multiplex PCR, while the TCRdb copy is restricted to in-frame clones and leaves out a portion. The sample holds around 130,000 clones; about 90% are singletons and the top ten take approximately 1.4%. The chain carries TRBV6-1 and TRBJ1-1; D remains ambiguous. The TCR was taken from a human donor with melanoma. DNA of the CDR3: TGTGCCAGCAGTGATCAAGGACACACTGAAGCTTTCTTT. Its translation is CASSDQGHTEAFF.